A selection of T cell receptor beta chains follows, all from one sample in a study of blood T cell repertoires in COVID-19. Libraries were prepared by immunoSEQ multiplex PCR; TCRdb keeps only in-frame clonotypes and omits some of them. The sample includes around 150,000 clones, 60% to 80% of them seen just once. The sample taken for sequencing was peripheral blood. Receptor source: a man aged 55 to 70 who had recovered from COVID-19. CDR3s include the opening cysteine and the closing phenylalanine or tryptophan. The D gene is left open where the match is weak. A row's size may be missing; if present it is once, few, many or a size class.

clone_size	v_call	j_call	d_call	cdr3_nt	cdr3_aa
NA	TRBV2	TRBJ2-7	NA	TGTGCCAGCAGTGACAGGACTACTAGCTCCTACGAGCAGTACTTC	CASSDRTTSSYEQYF
NA	TRBV28	TRBJ1-3	NA	TGTGCCAGCAGTATTATGCCTATCAGGAGCGGGGGACATTTT	CASSIMPIRSGGHF
few	TRBV5-4	TRBJ2-7	NA	TGTGCCAGCAGCCTAAATGCCTACGAGCAGTACTTC	CASSLNAYEQYF
NA	TRBV6-5	TRBJ2-7	NA	TGTGCCAGCAGGACTAGTTTTTACGAGCAGTACTTC	CASRTSFYEQYF
NA	TRBV7-2	TRBJ2-7	NA	TGTGCCAGCAGCTTAGCGCTAGGTATCTCCTACGAGCAGTACTTC	CASSLALGISYEQYF
NA	TRBV10-3	TRBJ2-1	TRBD1	TGTGCCATCAGCGCCGGGACAGGGGTGATCGATGAGCAGTTCTTC	CAISAGTGVIDEQFF
NA	TRBV12-5	TRBJ2-1	NA	TGTGCTAGTGGTTTTGATAGGGGCAATGAGCAGTTCTTC	CASGFDRGNEQFF
NA	TRBV11-1	TRBJ2-7	TRBD2	TGTGCCAGCAGCTTGAGGGGTAGCGGGAGCTCCTACGAGCAGTACTTC	CASSLRGSGSSYEQYF
NA	TRBV6-2/TRBV6-3	TRBJ2-4	TRBD1	TGTGCCAGCAGTAACTCCCGGGGACAGGGGGCTGTTGGCAAAAACATTCAGTACTTC	CASSNSRGQGAVGKNIQYF
NA	TRBV6-5	TRBJ1-3	NA	TGTGCCAGCAGTCCTGCCGCCAGGGTACGCAACACCATATATTTT	CASSPAARVRNTIYF
NA	TRBV4-3	TRBJ2-5	TRBD2	TGCGCCAGCAGCCAGTTAGCGGGGGGCGGAGAGACCCAGTACTTC	CASSQLAGGGETQYF
few	TRBV5-5	TRBJ1-1	NA	TGTGCCAGCAGTTTACAGCGGGGAGAATTAGCTTTCTTT	CASSLQRGELAFF
NA	TRBV27	TRBJ1-5	NA	TGTGCCAGCAGTCTAGACAGGAATCAGCCCCAGCATTTT	CASSLDRNQPQHF
NA	TRBV5-4	TRBJ1-2	NA	TGTGCCAGCAGCTCCACCCTCGGTAACTATGGCTACACCTTC	CASSSTLGNYGYTF